These 2 T cell receptor beta chains originate from one sample sequenced in a study of Ad26.COV2.S vaccination and SARS-CoV-2 variants. The repertoire was sequenced with immunoSEQ multiplex PCR; TCRdb's copy has only in-frame clones and lacks some. The sample carries approximately 420,000 clones, approximately 87% recorded once. The sample's treatment: some 20 received Ad26.COV2.S at low or high dose, single or two shots; about five received placebo; per-sample allocation not given. The samples were gathered on day 63 after the first injection of vaccine or placebo. The input for sequencing was peripheral blood, taken in a trial of Ad26.COV2.S vaccine versus placebo. Receptors were obtained from a person between 18 and 60 years old who received the Ad26.COV2.S COVID-19 vaccine or a placebo.

The CDR3 DNA follows: TGTGCCAGCAGCTTGGCTGGCGGGATGACCATATATTTT. As protein: CASSLAGGMTIYF. V and J are TRBV5-6 and TRBJ1-3; D uncertain. The V end was cut by 0 bases, the J end by 10 bases, with 11 bases between. Germline V lookup: CDR1 SGHDT, CDR2 YYEEEE. CDR3 size: 13 residues.

Note on this clone: Other DNA sequences from this sample encode an identical CDR3 as well. The rearrangement uses TRBV5-1 and TRBJ2-5; 9 bases are shared with TRBD1. Germline V gives CDR1 SGHRS, CDR2 YFSETQ. This CDR3 has 14 residues. V lost 2 bases to trimming and J lost 2 bases; unmatched junction nucleotides: 1. CDR3 DNA sequence: TGCGCCAGCAGCTTCGGACAGGGGCAAGAGACCCAGTACTTC. Translating gives CASSFGQGQETQYF. Variable domain in full (rest from reference TRBV5-1 and TRBJ2-5): KAGVTQTPRYLIKTRGQQVTLSCSPISGHRSVSWYQQTPGQGLQFLFEYFSETQRNKGNFPGRFSGRQFSNSRSEMNVSTLELGDSALYLCASSFGQGQETQYFGPGTRLLVL.